This entry is about one TCR beta chain. The antigen is undetermined. T cells were sequenced at a targeted depth of 1 in 200,000 to 1 in 1 million. Assay used: immunoSEQ multiplex PCR; TCRdb lists only in-frame clones, some missing. The sample has about 160,000 clones; roughly four fifths are singletons. The entry originates in a study of cytotoxic CD8 clonotypes in ibrutinib-treated CLL. Whole-study context: Across samples, productive templates numbered 255,043 and productive rearrangements reached about 98,000 on average. Study outcomes and limitations: Few clonotypes were public, and these shrank or held steady under treatment.

The CDR3 covers 13 residues. The germline V gene has CDR1 GTSNPN and CDR2 SVGIG (reference sequence). Trimming took 5 bases from V and 3 from J; bases not matched to a gene: 5. The V call is TRBV30, the J call TRBJ1-1; 8 bases are a match to TRBD1. The starting material was PBMCs, obtained after 24 months of ibrutinib treatment. This clonotype originated in a human donor with chronic lymphocytic leukemia. The CDR3 DNA is TGTGCCTGGGACAGGGGAGGGGACACTGAAGCTTTCTTT. It codes for CAWDRGGDTEAFF.